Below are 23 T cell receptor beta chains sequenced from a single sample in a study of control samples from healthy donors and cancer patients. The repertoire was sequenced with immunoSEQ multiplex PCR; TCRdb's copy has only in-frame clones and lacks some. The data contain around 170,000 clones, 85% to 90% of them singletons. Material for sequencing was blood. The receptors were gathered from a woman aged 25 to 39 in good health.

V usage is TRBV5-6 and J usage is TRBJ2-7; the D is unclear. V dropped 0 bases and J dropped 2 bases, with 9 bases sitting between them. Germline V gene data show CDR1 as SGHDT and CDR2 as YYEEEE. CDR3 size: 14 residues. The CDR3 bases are TGTGCCAGCAGCTTGGCCGGTACCCCCTACGAGCAGTACGTC. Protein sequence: CASSLAGTPYEQYV.

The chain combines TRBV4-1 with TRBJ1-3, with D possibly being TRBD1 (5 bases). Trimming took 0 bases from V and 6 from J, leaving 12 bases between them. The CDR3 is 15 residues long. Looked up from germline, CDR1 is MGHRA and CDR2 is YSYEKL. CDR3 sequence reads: CASSQDPGYANTIYF. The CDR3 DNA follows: TGCGCCAGCAGCCAAGACCCAGGGTACGCAAACACCATATATTTT.

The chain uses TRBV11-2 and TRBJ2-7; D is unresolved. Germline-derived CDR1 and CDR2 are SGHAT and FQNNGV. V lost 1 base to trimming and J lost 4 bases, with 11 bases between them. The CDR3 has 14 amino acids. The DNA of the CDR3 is TGTGCCAGCAGCTTAGGTGGAGTTGGATACGAGCAGTACTTC. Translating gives CASSLGGVGYEQYF.

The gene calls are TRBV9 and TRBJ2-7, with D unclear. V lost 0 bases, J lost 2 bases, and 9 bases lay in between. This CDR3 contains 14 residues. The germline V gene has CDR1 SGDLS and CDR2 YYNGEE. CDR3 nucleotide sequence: TGTGCCAGCAGCGTAGTGGATGGGACCTACGAGCAGTACTTC. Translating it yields CASSVVDGTYEQYF.

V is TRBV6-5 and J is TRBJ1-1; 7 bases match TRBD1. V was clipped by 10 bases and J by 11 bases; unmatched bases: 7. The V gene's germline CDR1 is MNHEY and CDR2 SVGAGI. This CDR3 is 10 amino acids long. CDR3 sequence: CATRQGPAFF. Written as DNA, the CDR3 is TGTGCCACCAGACAGGGCCCGGCTTTCTTT.

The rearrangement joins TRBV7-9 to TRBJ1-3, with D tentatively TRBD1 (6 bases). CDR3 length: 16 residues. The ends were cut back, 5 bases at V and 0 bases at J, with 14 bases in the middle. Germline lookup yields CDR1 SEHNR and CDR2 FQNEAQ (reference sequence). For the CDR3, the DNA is TGTGCCAGCAGCGAAACAACAGGGAGCTCTGGAAACACCATATATTTT. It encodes CASSETTGSSGNTIYF.

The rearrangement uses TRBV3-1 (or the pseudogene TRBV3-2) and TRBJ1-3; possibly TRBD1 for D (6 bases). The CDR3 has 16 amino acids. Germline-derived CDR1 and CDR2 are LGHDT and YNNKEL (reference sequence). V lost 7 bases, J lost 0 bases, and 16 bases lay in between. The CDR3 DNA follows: TGTGCCAGCACCCCCGGGACACTGAGCTCTGGAAACACCATATATTTT. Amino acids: CASTPGTLSSGNTIYF.

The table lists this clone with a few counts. The CDR3 loop reads CASSTDRGSLQYV. The CDR3 DNA follows: TGTGCCAGCAGTACAGACAGGGGGAGTTTGCAGTACGTC. The chain has TRBV2 and TRBJ2-7, with 9 bases that match TRBD1. Looked up from germline, CDR1 is SNHLY and CDR2 is FYNNEI. The CDR3 is 13 residues long. V gave up 5 bases and J gave up 9 bases; unmatched junction bases: 8.

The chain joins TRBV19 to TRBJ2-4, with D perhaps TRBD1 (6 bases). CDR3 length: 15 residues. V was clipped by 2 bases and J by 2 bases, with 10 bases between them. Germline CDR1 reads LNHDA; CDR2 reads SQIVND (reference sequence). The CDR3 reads CASSIQQGSKNIQYF. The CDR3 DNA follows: TGTGCCAGTAGTATACAACAGGGCTCCAAAAACATTCAGTACTTC. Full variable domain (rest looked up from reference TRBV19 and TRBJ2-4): DGGITQSPKYLFRKEGQNVTLSCEQNLNHDAMYWYRQDPGQGLRLIYYSQIVNDFQKGDIAEGYSVSREKKESFPLTVTSAQKNPTAFYLCASSIQQGSKNIQYFGAGTRLSVL.

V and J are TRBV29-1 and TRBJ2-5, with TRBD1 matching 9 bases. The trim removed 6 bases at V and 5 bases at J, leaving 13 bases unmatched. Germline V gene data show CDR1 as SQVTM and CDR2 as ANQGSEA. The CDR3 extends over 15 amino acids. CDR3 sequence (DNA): TGCAGCGTCCCACAGGGGGCTGTGGGTATCGAGACCCAGTACTTC. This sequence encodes CSVPQGAVGIETQYF.

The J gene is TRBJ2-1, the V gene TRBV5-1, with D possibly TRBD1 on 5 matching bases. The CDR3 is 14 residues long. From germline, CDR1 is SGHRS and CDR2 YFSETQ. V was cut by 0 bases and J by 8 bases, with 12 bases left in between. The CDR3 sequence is CASSLGQGRYEQFF. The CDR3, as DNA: TGCGCCAGCAGCTTGGGCCAGGGTAGATATGAGCAGTTCTTC.

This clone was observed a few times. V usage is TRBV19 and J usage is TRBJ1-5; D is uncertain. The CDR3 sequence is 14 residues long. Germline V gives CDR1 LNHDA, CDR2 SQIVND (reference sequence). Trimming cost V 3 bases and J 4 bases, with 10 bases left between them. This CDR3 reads CASSMVAVNQPQHF. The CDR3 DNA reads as TGTGCCAGTAGTATGGTGGCAGTAAATCAGCCCCAGCATTTT. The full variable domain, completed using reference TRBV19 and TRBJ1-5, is DGGITQSPKYLFRKEGQNVTLSCEQNLNHDAMYWYRQDPGQGLRLIYYSQIVNDFQKGDIAEGYSVSREKKESFPLTVTSAQKNPTAFYLCASSMVAVNQPQHFGDGTRLSIL.

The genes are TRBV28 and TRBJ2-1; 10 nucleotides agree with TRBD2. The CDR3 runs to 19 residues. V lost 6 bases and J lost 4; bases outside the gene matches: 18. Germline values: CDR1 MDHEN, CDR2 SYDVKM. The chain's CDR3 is CASSISGRSAGAVYNEQFF. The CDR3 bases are TGTGCCAGCAGCATTAGCGGGAGGTCAGCGGGGGCAGTATACAATGAGCAGTTCTTC.

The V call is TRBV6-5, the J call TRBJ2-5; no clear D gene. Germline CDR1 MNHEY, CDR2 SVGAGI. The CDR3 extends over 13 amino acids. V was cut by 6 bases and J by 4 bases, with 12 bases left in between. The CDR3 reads CASRRTMGETQYF. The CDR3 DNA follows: TGTGCCAGCAGGCGAACTATGGGAGAGACCCAGTACTTC.

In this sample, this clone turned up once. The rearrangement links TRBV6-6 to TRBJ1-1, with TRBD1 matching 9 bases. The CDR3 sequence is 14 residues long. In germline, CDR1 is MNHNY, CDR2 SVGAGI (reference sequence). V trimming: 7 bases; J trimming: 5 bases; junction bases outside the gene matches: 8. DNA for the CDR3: TGTGCCAGCATTCCACAGGGGGCGTTTACTGAAGCTTTCTTT. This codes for CASIPQGAFTEAFF.

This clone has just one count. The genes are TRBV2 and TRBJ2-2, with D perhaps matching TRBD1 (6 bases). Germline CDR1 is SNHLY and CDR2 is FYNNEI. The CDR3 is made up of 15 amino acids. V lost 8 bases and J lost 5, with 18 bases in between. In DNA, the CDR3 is TGTGCCAGCGCGAGGGTTGGAAGGGGGACCGGGGAGCTGTTTTTT. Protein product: CASARVGRGTGELFF.

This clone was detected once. CDR3 amino acids: CAISEGGLAGGVETQYF. The CDR3 DNA sequence: TGTGCCATCAGTGAGGGGGGACTAGCGGGAGGGGTCGAGACCCAGTACTTC. The chain recombines TRBV10-3 with TRBJ2-5; 16 bases line up with TRBD2. From germline, CDR1 is ENHRY and CDR2 SYGVKD. The CDR3 totals 17 residues. After removal of 2 bases from V and 5 bases from J, the junction contained 5 bases not matched to a gene.

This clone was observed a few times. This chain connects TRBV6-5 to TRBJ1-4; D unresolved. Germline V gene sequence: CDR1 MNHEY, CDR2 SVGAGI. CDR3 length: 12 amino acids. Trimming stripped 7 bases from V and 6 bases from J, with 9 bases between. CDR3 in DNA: TGTGCCAGCAAAACTACGGATGAAAAACTGTTTTTT. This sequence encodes CASKTTDEKLFF.

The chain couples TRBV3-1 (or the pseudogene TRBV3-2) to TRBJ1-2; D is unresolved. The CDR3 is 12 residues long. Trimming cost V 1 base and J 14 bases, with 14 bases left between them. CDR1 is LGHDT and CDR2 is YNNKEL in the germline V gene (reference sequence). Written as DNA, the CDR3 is TGTGCCAGCAGCCAAGCGGGAAGGATTTGGACCTTC. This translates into CASSQAGRIWTF.

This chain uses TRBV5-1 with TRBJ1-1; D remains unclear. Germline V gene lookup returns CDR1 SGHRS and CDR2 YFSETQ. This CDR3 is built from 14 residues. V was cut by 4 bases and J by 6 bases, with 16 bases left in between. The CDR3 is CASSQAPGGAEAFF. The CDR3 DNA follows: TGCGCCAGCAGCCAAGCACCCGGAGGCGCTGAAGCTTTCTTT.

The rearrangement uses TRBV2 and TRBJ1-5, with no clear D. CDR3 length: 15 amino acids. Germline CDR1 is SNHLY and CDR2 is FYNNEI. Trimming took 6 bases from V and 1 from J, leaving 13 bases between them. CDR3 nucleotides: TGTGCCAGCAGCCGGGAGCCTCGGAGCAATCAGCCCCAGCATTTT. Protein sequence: CASSREPRSNQPQHF.

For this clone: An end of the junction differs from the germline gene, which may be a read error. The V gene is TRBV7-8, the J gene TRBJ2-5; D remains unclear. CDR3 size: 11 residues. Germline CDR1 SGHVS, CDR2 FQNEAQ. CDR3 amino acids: CASSLGPTQHF. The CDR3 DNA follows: TGTGCCAGCAGCTTAGGTCCCACTCAACACTTC.

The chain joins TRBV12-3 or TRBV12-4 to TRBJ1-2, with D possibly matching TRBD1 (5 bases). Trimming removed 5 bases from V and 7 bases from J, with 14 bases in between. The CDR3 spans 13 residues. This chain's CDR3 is CASSQSREGGYTF. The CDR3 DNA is TGTGCCAGCAGTCAATCCAGGGAGGGTGGCTACACCTTC.